The T cell receptor (beta chain) described here comes from a study of CD8+ T cells in alopecia areata. Germline values: CDR1 LGHNA, CDR2 YSYQKL. This CDR3 is 15 amino acids long. Markers used for sorting pooled cutaneous lymph node cells were CD4, CD8alpha, NKG2D, NKG2ACE and others. On this clone: Mouse gene names apply. The read stops 4 residues short of the end of the CDR3; the missing end is completed from the germline J gene.

Sequencing relied on a cDNA template that was reverse transcribed from extracted RNA. The protocol was immunoSEQ multiplex PCR, while the TCRdb copy is restricted to in-frame clones and leaves out a portion. This sample carries about 270,000 clones, none of them present only once. The receptor was isolated from a C3H/HeJ mouse with alopecia areata. The MHC haplotype recorded for the strain is H2-k. V gene TRBV2 combines with J gene TRBJ2-4; 9 bases fit TRBD2. The sequenced material came from CD4+ T cells sorted from a lymph node. The CDR3 loop reads CASSHPNWGENTLYF. The CDR3 DNA, read in part, is TGTGCCAGCAGCCACCCTAACTGGGGGGAAAAC.